Detailed here is one T cell receptor beta chain. Its specificity is unknown. The sample comes from a study of cytomegalovirus exposure and HLA in healthy donors. Trimming shortened V by 0 bases and J by 1 base, and 17 bases separated the two germline ends. Germline assignment: CDR1 SGHRS and CDR2 YFSETQ. The CDR3 loop spans 18 amino acids. Regarding the study as a whole: Researchers reportedly found TCR beta sequences accurately predicted most subjects' HLA-A and HLA-B alleles. Earlier analysis yielded a pattern in which most TCR beta V segments were productive about 90% or about 30% of the time.

The PCR had 60 Vbeta and 13 Jbeta primers. Some clones are missing from TCRdb's copy, which holds only in-frame ones; the method was immunoSEQ multiplex PCR. Of roughly 150,000 clones in the sample, about 82% were seen once. Sequencing used PBMCs. V usage is TRBV5-1 and J usage is TRBJ2-1; D may be TRBD2 (5 bases). The receptor was isolated from a male donor in good health and CMV-seronegative. This CDR3 reads CASSLAAGSSKSYNEQFF. The CDR3 DNA sequence: TGCGCCAGCAGCTTGGCCGCGGGCTCTTCGAAGTCCTACAATGAGCAGTTCTTC.